This T cell receptor beta chain was recovered during a study of technical replicates of blood from a handful of donors. From germline, CDR1 is MGHRA and CDR2 YSYEKL. Trimming left V 2 bases short and J 5 bases short, with 9 bases between. The CDR3 loop spans 13 amino acids. Clones were sequenced by immunoSEQ multiplex PCR, and TCRdb holds only the in-frame ones, with some missing. The sample lists about 85,000 clones, around 94% seen once, with less than 0.3% in the top ten. This TCR was recovered from a human donor in good health. The material sequenced was T cells isolated from PBMCs. The V gene is TRBV4-1, the J gene TRBJ2-5; D gene ambiguous. The CDR3 DNA sequence: TGCGCCAGCAGCCAATTCGCCCGGGAGACCCAGTACTTC. Its translation: CASSQFARETQYF.